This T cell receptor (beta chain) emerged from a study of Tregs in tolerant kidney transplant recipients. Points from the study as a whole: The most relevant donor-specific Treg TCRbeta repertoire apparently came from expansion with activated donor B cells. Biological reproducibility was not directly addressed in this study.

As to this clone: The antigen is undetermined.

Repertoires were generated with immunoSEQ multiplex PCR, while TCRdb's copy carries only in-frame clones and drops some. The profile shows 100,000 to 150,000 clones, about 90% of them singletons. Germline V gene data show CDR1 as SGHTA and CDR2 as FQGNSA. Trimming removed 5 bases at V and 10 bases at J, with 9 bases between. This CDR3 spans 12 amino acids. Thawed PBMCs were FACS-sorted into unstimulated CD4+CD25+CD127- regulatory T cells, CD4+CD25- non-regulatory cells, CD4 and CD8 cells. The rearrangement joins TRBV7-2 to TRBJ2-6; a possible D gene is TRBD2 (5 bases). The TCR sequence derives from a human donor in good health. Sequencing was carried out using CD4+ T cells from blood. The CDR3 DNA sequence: TGTGCCAGCAGCCCCCGGGGAAACGTCCTGACTTTC. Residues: CASSPRGNVLTF.